This T cell receptor beta chain was documented in a study of OX40 agonist ivuxolimab in advanced cancers. Study-level results: Clonal expansion was seen in CD4+ and CD8+ blood T cells by week 6 at 0.1 to 3.0 mg/kg. In CD8+ T cells, expanded clones were on average more numerous than in CD4+. Partial responders at 0.1-3.0 mg/kg showed near-lowest clonal expansion. Certain nonresponding patients likewise had low normalized T-cell clonal expansion.

This table comes from immunoSEQ multiplex PCR, and its TCRdb copy is limited to in-frame clones, with some not included. This table holds under 140,000 clones, 89% found once. The CDR3 has 14 amino acids. Germline CDR1 is SGDLS and CDR2 is YYNGEE. Trimming shortened V by 7 bases and J by 8 bases, and 16 bases separated the two germline ends. This clone appeared a single time. The antigen is unknown. This sequence joins TRBV9 and TRBJ1-6; perhaps TRBD1 as D (6 bases). The sequenced sample was CD4+ or CD8+ T cells sorted from blood, obtained in a trial of the OX40 agonist ivuxolimab. The sequence came from an adult with an advanced solid tumor such as melanoma, head and neck, liver or kidney cancer. CDR3: CASSNGQYDSPLHF. CDR3 bases: TGTGCCAGCTCCAATGGACAGTACGATTCACCCCTCCACTTT.